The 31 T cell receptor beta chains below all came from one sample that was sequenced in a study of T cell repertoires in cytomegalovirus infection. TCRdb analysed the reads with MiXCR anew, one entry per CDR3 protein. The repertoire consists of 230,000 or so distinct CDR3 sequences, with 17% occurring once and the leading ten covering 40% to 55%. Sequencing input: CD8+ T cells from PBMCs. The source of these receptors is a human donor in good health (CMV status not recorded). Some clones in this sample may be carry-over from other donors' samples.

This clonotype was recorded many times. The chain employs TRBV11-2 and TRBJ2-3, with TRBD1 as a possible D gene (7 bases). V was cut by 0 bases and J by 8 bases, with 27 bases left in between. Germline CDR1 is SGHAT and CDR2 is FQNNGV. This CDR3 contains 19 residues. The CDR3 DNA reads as TGTGCCAGCAGCTTAGATCAAAAGGGGGCGGGGCACGCACGTAGTACGCAGTATTTT. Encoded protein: CASSLDQKGAGHARSTQYF.

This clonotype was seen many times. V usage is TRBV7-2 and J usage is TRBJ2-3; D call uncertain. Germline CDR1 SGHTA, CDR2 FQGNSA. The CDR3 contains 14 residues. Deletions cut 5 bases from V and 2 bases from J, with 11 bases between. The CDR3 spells CASSKSLSTDTQYF. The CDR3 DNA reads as TGTGCCAGCAGCAAAAGTTTATCCACAGATACGCAGTATTTT.

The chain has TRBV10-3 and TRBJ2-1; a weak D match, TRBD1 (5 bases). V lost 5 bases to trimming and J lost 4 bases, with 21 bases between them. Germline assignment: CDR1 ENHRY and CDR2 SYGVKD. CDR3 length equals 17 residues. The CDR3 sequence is CAISPKDSLTRYNEQFF. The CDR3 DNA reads TGTGCCATCAGTCCGAAAGACAGCCTCACTCGATACAATGAGCAGTTCTTC.

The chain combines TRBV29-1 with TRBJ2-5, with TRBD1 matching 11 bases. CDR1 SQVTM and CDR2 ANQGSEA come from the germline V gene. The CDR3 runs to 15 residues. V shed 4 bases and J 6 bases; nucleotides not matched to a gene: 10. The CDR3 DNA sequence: TGCAGCGTTGTCTGGGGACAGGGGGTTTTGAAGACCCAGTACTTC. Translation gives CSVVWGQGVLKTQYF. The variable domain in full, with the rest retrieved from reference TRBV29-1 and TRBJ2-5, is SAVISQKPSRDICQRGTSLTIQCQVDSQVTMMFWYRQQPGQSLTLIATANQGSEATYESGFVIDKFPISRPNLTFSTLTVSNMSPEDSSIYLCSVVWGQGVLKTQYFGPGTRLLVL.

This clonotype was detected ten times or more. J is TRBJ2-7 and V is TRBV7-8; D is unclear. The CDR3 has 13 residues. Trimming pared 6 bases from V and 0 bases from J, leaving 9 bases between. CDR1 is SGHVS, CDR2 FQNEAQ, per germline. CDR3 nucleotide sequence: TGTGCCAGCAGTATTGCAGGCTCCTACGAGCAGTACTTC. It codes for CASSIAGSYEQYF. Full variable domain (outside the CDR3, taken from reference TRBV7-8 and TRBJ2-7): GAGVSQSPRYKVAKRGQDVALRCDPISGHVSLFWYQQALGQGPEFLTYFQNEAQLDKSGLPSDRFFAERPEGSVSTLKIQRTQQEDSAVYLCASSIAGSYEQYFGPGTRLTVT.

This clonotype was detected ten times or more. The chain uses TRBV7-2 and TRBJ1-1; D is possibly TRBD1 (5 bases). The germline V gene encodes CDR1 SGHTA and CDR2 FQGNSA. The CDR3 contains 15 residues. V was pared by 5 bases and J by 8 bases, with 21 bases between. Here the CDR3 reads CASSPSATVRLEAFF. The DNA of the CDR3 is TGTGCCAGCAGCCCCAGTGCGACAGTACGGCTAGAAGCTTTCTTT.

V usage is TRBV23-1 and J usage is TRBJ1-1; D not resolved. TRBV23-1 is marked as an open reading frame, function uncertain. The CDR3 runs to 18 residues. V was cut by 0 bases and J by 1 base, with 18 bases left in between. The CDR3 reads CASSQSWPERTPNTEAFF. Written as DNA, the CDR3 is TGCGCCAGCAGTCAATCGTGGCCAGAACGGACTCCGAACACTGAAGCTTTCTTT.

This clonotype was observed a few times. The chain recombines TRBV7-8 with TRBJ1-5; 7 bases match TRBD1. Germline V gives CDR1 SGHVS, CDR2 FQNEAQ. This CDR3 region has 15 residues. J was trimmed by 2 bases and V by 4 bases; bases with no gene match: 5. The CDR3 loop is CASSSAGTGNQPQHF. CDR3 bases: TGTGCCAGCAGCTCCGCCGGGACAGGCAATCAGCCCCAGCATTTT.

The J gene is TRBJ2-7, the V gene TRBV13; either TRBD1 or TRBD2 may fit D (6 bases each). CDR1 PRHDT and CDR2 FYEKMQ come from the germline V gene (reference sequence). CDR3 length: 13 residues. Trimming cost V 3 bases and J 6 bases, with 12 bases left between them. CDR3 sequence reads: CASSFTGAGEQYF. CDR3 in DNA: TGTGCCAGCAGCTTTACGGGGGCTGGCGAGCAGTACTTC.

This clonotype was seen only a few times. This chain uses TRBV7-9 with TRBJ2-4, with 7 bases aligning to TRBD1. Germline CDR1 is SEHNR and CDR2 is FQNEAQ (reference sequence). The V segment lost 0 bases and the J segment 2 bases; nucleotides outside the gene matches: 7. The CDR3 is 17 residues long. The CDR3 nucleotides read TGTGCCAGCAGCTTAGCCGGCCAGGGGGAAACCAAAAACATTCAGTACTTC. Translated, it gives CASSLAGQGETKNIQYF.

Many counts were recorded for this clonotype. The DNA of the CDR3 is TGTGCCAGCAGCTTGGGCCGGACAGGGGAGGCCACGACAGATACGCAGTATTTT. Translated, it gives CASSLGRTGEATTDTQYF. The chain has TRBV7-6 and TRBJ2-3; TRBD1 agrees at 9 bases. The CDR3 runs to 18 residues. After removal of 3 bases from V and 3 bases from J, the junction contained 13 bases not matched to a gene. Germline CDR1 reads SGHVS; CDR2 reads FNYEAQ.

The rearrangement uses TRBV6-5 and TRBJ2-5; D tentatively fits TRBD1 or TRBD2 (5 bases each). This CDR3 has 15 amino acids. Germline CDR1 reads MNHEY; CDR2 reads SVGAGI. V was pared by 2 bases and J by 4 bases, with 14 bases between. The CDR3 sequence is CASSYVMGDLETQYF. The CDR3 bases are TGTGCCAGCAGTTACGTTATGGGGGATCTAGAGACCCAGTACTTC.

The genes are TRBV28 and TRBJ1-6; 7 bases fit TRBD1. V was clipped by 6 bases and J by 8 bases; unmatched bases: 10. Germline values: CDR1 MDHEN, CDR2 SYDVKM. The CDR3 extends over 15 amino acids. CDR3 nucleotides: TGTGCCAGCAGCTACGACAGGGCCAGGGATTCACCCCTCCACTTT. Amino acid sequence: CASSYDRARDSPLHF.

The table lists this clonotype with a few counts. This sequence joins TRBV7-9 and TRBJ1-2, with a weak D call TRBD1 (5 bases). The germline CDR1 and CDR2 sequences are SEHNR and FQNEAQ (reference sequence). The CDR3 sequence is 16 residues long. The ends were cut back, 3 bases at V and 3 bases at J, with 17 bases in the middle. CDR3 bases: TGTGCCAGCAGCTTCGGTCGGGGGGTGGATCACTATGGCTACACCTTC. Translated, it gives CASSFGRGVDHYGYTF.

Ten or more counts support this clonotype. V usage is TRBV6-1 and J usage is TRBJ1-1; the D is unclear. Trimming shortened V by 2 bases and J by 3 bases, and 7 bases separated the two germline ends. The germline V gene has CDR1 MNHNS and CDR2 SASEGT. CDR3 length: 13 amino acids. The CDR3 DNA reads TGTGCCAGCAGTGAAAGGTGGTACACTGAAGCTTTCTTT. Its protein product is CASSERWYTEAFF.

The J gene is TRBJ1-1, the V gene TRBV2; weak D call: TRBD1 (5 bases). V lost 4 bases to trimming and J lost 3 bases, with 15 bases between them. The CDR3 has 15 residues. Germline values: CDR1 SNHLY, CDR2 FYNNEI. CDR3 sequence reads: CASSVGGGSYTEAFF. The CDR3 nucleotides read TGTGCCAGCAGTGTGGGCGGGGGTTCATACACTGAAGCTTTCTTT.

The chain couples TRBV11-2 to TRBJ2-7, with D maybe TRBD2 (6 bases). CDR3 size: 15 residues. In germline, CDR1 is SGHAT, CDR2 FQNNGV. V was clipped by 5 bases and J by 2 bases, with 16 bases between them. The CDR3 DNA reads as TGTGCCAGCAGCGCGGGGTACGGATCGACCTACGAGCAGTACTTC. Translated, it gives CASSAGYGSTYEQYF.

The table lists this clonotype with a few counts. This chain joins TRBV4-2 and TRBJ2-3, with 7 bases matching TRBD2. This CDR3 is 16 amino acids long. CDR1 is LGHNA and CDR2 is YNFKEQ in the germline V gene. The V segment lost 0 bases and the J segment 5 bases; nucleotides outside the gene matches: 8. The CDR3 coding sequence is TGTGCCAGCAGCCAAGATACCGGGAGCGGGGAAGATACGCAGTATTTT. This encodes CASSQDTGSGEDTQYF.

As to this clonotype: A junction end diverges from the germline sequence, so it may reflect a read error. CDR3 protein: CASGVGAGGTYEQYF. The CDR3 region has the DNA TGTGCCAGCGGCGTAGGAGCGGGGGGGACCTACGAGCAGTACTTC. The V call is TRBV9, the J call TRBJ2-7, with 10 bases matching TRBD2. The length of the CDR3 is 15 residues. The germline CDR1 and CDR2 sequences are SGDLS and YYNGEE.

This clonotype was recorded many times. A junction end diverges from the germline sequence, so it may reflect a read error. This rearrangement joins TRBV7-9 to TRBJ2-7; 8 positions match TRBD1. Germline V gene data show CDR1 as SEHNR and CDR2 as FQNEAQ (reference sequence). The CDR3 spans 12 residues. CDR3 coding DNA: TGTGCCAGCAGCTCCGGGACAGGCCCGGGACTGTTC. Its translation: CASSSGTGPGLF. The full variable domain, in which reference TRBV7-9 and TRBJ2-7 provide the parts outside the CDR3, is DTGVSQNPRHKITKRGQNVTFRCDPISEHNRLYWYRQTLGQGPEFLTYFQNEAQLEKSRLLSDRFSAERPKGSFSTLEIQRTEQGDSAMYLCASSSGTGPGLFGPGTRLTVT.

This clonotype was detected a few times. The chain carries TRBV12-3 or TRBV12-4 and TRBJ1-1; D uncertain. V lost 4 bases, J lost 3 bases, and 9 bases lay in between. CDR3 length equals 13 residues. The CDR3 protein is CASSWSLDTEAFF. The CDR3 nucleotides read TGTGCCAGCAGTTGGTCTCTCGACACTGAAGCTTTCTTT.

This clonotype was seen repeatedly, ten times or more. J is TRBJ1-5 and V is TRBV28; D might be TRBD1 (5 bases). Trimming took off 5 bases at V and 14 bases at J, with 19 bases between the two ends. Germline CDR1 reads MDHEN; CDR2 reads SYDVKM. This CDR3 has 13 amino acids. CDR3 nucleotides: TGTGCCAGCAGTCCGGACCTCCGGGACCTAGAGCATTTT. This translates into CASSPDLRDLEHF.

CDR3 DNA sequence: TGTGCCAGCAGCCGCGACGGTCGCAATCAGCCCCAGCATTTT. Encoded protein: CASSRDGRNQPQHF. The V gene is TRBV7-9, the J gene TRBJ1-5; D uncertain. In germline, CDR1 is SEHNR, CDR2 FQNEAQ (reference sequence). CDR3 length: 14 amino acids. Trimming took 5 bases from V and 2 from J, leaving 10 bases between them.

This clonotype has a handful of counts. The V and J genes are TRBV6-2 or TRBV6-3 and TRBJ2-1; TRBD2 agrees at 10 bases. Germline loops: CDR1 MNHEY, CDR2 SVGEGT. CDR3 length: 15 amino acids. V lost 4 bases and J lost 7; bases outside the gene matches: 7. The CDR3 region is CASSSAGGPGNEQFF. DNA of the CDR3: TGTGCCAGCAGTTCAGCGGGGGGGCCGGGGAATGAGCAGTTCTTC.

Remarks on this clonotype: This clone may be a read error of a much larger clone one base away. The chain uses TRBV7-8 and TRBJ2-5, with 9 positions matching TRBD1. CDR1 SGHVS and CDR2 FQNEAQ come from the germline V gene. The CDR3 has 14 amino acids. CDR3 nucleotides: TGTGCCAACAGCTTATGGGACAGGGCGGTCGACCAGTACTTC. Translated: CANSLWDRAVDQYF.

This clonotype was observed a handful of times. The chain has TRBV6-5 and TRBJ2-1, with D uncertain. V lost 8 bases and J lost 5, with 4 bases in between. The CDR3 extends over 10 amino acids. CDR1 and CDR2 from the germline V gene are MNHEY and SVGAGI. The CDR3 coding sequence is TGTGCCAGCGGACACAATGAGCAGTTCTTC. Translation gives CASGHNEQFF.

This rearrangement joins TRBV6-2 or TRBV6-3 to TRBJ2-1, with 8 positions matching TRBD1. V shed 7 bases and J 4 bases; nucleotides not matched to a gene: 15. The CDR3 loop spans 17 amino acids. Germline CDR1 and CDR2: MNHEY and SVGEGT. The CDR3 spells CASNQGASAQGYNEQFF. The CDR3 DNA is TGTGCCAGCAACCAGGGGGCTAGCGCACAAGGGTACAATGAGCAGTTCTTC.

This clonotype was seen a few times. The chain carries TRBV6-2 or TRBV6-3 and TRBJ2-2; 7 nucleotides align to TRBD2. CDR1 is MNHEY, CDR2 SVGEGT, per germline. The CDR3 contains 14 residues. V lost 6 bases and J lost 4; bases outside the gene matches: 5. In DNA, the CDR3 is TGTGCCAGCAGATACGCTAGCGGCACCGGGGAGCTGTTTTTT. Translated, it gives CASRYASGTGELFF.

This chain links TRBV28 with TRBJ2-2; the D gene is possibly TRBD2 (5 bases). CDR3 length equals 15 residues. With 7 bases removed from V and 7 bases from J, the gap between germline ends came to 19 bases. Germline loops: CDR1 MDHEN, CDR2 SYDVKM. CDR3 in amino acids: CASNSYGEAGGELFF. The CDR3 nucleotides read TGTGCCAGCAACTCCTACGGGGAAGCTGGCGGGGAGCTGTTTTTT.

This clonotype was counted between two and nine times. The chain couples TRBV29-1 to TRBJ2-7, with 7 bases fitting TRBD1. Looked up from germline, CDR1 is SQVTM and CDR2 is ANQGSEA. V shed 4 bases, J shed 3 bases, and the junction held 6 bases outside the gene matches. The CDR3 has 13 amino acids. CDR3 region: CSVGIGGSYEQYF. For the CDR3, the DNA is TGCAGCGTTGGGATAGGGGGCAGCTACGAGCAGTACTTC.

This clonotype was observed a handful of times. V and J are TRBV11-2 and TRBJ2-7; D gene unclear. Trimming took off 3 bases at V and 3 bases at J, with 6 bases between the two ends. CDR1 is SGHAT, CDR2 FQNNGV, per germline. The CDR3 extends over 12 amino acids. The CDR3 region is CASSLSYYEQYF. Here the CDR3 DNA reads TGTGCCAGCAGCTTGTCATACTACGAGCAGTACTTC.